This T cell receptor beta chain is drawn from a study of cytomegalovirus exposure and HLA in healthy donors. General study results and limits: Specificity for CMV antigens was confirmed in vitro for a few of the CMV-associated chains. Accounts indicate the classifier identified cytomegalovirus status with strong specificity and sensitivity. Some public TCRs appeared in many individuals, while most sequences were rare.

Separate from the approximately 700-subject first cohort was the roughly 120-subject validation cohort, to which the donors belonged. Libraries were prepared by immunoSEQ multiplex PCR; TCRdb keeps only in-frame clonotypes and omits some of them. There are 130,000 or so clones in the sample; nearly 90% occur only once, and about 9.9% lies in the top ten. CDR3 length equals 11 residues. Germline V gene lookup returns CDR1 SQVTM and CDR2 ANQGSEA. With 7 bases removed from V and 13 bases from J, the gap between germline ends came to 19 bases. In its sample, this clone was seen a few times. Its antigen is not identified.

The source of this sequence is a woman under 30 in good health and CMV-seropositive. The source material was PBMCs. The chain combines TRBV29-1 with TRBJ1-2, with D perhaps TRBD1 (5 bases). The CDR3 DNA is TGCAGCGCCAAGGCGGGGCCGCGGGCCACCTTC. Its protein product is CSAKAGPRATF.